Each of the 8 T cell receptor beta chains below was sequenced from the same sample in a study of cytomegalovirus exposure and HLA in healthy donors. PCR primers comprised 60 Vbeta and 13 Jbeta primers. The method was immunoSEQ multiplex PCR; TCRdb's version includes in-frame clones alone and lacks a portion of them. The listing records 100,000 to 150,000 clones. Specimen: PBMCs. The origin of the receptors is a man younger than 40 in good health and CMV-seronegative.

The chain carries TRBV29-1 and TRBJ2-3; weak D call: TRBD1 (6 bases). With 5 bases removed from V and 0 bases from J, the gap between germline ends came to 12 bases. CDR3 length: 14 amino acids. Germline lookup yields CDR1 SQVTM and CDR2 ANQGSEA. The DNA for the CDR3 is TGCAGCGTTCGACGACAGGATAGCACAGATACGCAGTATTTT. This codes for CSVRRQDSTDTQYF.

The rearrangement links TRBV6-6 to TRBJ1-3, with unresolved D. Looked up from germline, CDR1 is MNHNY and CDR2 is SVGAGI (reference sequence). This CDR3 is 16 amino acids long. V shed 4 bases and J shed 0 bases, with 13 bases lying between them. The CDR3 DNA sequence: TGTGCCAGCAGTTCCCACAGAGCCAGCTCTGGAAACACCATATATTTT. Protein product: CASSSHRASSGNTIYF.

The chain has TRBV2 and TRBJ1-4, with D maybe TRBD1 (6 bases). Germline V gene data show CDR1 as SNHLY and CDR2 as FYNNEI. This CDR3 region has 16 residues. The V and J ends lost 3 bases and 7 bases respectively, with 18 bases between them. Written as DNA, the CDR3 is TGTGCCAGCAGTGAGGCCAGGGGCCGGTGGAGTGAAAAACTGTTTTTT. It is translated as CASSEARGRWSEKLFF.

CDR3 in DNA: TGCGCCAGCAGCTTGCAGGGAGATACGCAGTATTTT. Translating gives CASSLQGDTQYF. This chain links TRBV5-1 with TRBJ2-3; TRBD1 might be the D (5 bases). Deletions cut 1 base from V and 5 bases from J, with 5 bases between. Germline assignment: CDR1 SGHRS and CDR2 YFSETQ. The CDR3 is 12 amino acids.

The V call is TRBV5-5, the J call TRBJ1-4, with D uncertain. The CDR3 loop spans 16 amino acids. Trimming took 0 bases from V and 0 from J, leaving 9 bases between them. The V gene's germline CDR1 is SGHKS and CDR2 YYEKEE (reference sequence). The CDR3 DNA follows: TGTGCCAGCAGCTTGGAGTCGGTAACAACTAATGAAAAACTGTTTTTT. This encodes CASSLESVTTNEKLFF.

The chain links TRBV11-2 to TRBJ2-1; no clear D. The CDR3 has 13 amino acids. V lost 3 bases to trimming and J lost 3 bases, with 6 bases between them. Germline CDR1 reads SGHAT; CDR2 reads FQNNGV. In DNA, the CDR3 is TGTGCCAGCAGCTTCGGTTTCTACAATGAGCAGTTCTTC. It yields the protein CASSFGFYNEQFF.

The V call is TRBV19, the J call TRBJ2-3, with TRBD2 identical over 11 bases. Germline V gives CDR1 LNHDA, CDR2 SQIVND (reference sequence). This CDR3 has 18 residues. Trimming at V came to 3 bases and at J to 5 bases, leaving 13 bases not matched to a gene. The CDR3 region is CASSIQGLAGGRGDTQYF. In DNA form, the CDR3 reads TGTGCCAGTAGTATCCAAGGACTAGCGGGCGGCCGGGGAGATACGCAGTATTTT.

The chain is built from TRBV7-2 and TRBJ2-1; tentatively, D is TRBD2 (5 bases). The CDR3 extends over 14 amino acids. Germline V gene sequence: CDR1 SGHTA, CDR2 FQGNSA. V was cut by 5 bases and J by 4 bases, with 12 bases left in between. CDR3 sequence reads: CASSNASNYNEQFF. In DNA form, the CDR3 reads TGTGCCAGCAGCAACGCTAGCAATTACAATGAGCAGTTCTTC.